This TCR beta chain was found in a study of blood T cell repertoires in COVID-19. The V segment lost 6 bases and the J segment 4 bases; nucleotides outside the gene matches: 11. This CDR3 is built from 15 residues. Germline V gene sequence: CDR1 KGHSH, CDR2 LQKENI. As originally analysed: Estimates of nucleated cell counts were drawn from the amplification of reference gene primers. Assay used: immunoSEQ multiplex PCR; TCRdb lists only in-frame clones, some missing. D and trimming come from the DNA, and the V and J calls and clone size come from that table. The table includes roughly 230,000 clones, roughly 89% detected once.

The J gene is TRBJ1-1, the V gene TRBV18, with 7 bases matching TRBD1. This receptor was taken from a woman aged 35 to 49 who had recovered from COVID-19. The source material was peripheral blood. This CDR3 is CASSPVTGLGTEAFF. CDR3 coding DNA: TGTGCCAGCTCCCCAGTGACAGGGCTGGGCACTGAAGCTTTCTTT.